This T cell receptor (beta chain) was obtained from a study of long-term antiretroviral therapy in people with HIV. Survey-level resolution applied to immunoSEQ assay v3.0. The assay was immunoSEQ multiplex PCR, and TCRdb's table has in-frame clones only and misses some. The table lists over 15,000 clones, 80% of them singletons. Germline V gene lookup returns CDR1 SGHRS and CDR2 YFSETQ. Trimming removed 3 bases from V and 4 bases from J; junction bases left unmatched: 5. The CDR3 is 16 amino acids. The rearrangement links TRBV5-1 to TRBJ2-3; 13 bases map to TRBD2. The input for sequencing was unsorted PBMCs, taken 0.2 years after starting antiretroviral therapy. The sequence was obtained from a woman in her thirties or forties with HIV. CDR3 sequence: CASSSLAGGPSDTQYF. CDR3 DNA sequence: TGCGCCAGCAGCTCACTAGCGGGAGGGCCCTCAGATACGCAGTATTTT.